A single T cell receptor beta chain is shown here with its context. Antigen specificity is unknown. The data were taken from a study of cytomegalovirus exposure and HLA in healthy donors. Study-level points and caveats: In a later analysis, HLA-associated TCR beta chains were more clonally expanded than equally common others. Based on reports, TCR beta sequences accurately predicted HLA-A and HLA-B alleles for most subjects.

This CDR3 contains 15 residues. The germline V gene has CDR1 MNHNS and CDR2 SASEGT. The V gene end was trimmed by 6 bases and the J gene end by 4 bases; junction bases not matched to a gene: 10. With 60 Vbeta and 13 Jbeta primers, the PCR was carried out. Measured with immunoSEQ multiplex PCR; TCRdb has only the in-frame clones, and not every one. Here the sample spans around 200,000 clones, around 75% being singletons. This receptor was obtained from a male donor in good health and CMV-seronegative. The chain is built from TRBV6-1 and TRBJ2-7; 9 bases match TRBD1. Sequenced: PBMCs. This CDR3 reads CASRTGTGKAYEQYF. For the CDR3, the DNA is TGTGCCAGCAGGACCGGGACAGGGAAAGCTTACGAGCAGTACTTC.